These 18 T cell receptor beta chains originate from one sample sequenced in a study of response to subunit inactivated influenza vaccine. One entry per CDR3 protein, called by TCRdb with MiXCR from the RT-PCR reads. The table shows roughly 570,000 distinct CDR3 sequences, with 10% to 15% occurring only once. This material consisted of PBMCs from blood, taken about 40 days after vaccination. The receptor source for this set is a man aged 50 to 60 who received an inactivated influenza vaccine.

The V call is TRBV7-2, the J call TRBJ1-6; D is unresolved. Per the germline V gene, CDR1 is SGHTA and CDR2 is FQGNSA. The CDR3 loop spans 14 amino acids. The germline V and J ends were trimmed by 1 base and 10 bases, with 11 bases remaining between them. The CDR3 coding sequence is TGTGCCAGCAGCTTAGAGGTGGGAATCTCACCCCTCCACTTT. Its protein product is CASSLEVGISPLHF.

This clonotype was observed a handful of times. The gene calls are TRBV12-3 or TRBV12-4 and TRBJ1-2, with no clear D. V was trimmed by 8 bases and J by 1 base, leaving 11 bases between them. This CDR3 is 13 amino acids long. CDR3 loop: CASGRDHNYGYTF. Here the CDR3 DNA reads TGTGCCAGCGGGCGAGACCATAACTATGGCTACACCTTC.

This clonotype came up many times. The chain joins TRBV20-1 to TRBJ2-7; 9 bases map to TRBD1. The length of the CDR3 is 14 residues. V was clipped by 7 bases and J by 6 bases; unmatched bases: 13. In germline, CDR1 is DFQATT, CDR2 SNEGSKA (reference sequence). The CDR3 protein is CSVTTGTGMGEQYF. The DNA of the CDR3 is TGCAGTGTCACAACCGGGACAGGGATGGGCGAGCAGTACTTC.

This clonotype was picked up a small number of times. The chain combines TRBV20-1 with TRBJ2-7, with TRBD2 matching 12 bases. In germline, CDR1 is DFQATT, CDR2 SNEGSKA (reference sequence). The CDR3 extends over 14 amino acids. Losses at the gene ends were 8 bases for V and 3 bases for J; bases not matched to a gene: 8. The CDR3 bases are TGCAGTACCTCTAGCGGGAGGGCCTTCTACGAGCAGTACTTC. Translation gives CSTSSGRAFYEQYF.

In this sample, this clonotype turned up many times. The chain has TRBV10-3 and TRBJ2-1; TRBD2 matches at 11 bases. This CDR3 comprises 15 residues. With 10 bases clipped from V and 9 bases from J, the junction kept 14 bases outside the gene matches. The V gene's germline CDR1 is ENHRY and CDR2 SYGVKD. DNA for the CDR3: TGTGCCACGAGAACTAGCGGGAGCGGAGTCAGTGAGCAGTTCTTC. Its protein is CATRTSGSGVSEQFF.

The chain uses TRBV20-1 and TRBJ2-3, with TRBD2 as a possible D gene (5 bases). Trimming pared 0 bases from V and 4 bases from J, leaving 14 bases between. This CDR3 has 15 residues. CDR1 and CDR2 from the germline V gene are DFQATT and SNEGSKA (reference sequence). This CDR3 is CSARDPRGRADTQYF. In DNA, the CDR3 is TGCAGTGCTAGAGATCCCCGTGGGAGAGCAGATACGCAGTATTTT.

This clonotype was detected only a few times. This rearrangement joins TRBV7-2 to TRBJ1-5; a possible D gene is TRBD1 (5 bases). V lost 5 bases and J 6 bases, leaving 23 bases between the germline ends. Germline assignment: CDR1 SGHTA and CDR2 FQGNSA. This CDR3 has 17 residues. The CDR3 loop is CASSVLSGSKGSQPQHF. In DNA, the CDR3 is TGTGCCAGCAGCGTCCTCTCCGGGAGCAAGGGGAGTCAGCCCCAGCATTTT.

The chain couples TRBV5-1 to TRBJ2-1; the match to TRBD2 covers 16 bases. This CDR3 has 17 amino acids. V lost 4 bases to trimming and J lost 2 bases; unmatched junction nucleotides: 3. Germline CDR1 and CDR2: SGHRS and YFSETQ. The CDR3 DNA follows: TGCGCCAGCAGCCCGGGACTAGCGGGGGGGCCCTACAATGAGCAGTTCTTC. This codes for CASSPGLAGGPYNEQFF.

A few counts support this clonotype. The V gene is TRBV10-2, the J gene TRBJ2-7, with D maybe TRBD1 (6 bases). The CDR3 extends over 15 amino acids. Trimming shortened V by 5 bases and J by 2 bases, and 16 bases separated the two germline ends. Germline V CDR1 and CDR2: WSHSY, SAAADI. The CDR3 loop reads CASSTYRVGAYEQYF. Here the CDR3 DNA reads TGCGCCAGCAGTACGTACAGGGTTGGTGCCTACGAGCAGTACTTC.

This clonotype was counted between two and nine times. CDR3 amino acids: CSARSGSGYTGELFF. CDR3 coding DNA: TGCAGTGCTAGGTCCGGGAGCGGCTACACCGGGGAGCTGTTTTTT. This chain uses TRBV20-1 with TRBJ2-2, with D perhaps TRBD2 (6 bases). Germline V lookup: CDR1 DFQATT, CDR2 SNEGSKA (reference sequence). Deletions cut 3 bases from V and 3 bases from J, with 14 bases between. The length of the CDR3 is 15 residues.

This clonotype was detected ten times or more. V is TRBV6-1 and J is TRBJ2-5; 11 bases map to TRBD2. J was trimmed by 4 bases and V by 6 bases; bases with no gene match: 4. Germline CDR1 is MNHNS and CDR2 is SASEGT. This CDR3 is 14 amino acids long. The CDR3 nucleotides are TGTGCCAGCAGGACTAGCGGGGTCCCAGAGACCCAGTACTTC. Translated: CASRTSGVPETQYF.

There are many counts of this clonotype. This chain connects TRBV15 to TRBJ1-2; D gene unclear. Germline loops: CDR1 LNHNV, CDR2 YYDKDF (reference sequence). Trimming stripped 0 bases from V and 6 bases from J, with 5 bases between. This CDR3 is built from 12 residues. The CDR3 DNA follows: TGTGCCACCAGCAGAGATGGGAATGGCTACACCTTC. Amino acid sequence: CATSRDGNGYTF.

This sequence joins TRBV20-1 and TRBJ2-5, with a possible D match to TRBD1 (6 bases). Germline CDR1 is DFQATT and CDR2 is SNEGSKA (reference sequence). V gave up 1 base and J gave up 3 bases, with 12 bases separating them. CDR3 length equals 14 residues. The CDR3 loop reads CSARGRTGKETQYF. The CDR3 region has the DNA TGCAGTGCTAGAGGTCGCACAGGGAAAGAGACCCAGTACTTC.

CDR3 loop: CSAPGLAGNRDEQYF. DNA for the CDR3: TGCAGTGCTCCTGGACTAGCGGGAAATAGGGACGAGCAGTACTTC. V and J are TRBV20-1 and TRBJ2-7, with 12 bases fitting TRBD2. Trimming at V came to 5 bases and at J to 5 bases, leaving 10 bases not matched to a gene. Germline lookup yields CDR1 DFQATT and CDR2 SNEGSKA (reference sequence). This CDR3 has 15 residues.

The CDR3 DNA follows: TGCGCCAGCAATCCCGGGGGGGCTGTGAAGACCCAGTACTTC. Its protein is CASNPGGAVKTQYF. This rearrangement joins TRBV10-1 to TRBJ2-5, with 8 bases aligning to TRBD2. Germline-derived CDR1 and CDR2 are WNHNN and SYGVQD (reference sequence). The J segment lost 6 bases and the V segment lost 7 bases, leaving 10 bases of the junction unmatched. The CDR3 consists of 14 residues.

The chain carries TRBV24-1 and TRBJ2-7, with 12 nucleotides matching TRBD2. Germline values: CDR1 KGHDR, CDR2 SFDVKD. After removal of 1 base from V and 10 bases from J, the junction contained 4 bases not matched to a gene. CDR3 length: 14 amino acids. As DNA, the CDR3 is TGTGCCACCAGTGATTTCCCGACTAGCGGGGGACAGTACTTC. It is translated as CATSDFPTSGGQYF.

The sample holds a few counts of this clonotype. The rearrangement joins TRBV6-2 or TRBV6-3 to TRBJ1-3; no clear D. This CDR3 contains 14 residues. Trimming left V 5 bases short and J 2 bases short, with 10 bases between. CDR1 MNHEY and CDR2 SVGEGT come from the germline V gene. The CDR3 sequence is CASSSGSPGNTIYF. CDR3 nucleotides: TGTGCCAGCAGTAGCGGCAGTCCTGGAAACACCATATATTTT.

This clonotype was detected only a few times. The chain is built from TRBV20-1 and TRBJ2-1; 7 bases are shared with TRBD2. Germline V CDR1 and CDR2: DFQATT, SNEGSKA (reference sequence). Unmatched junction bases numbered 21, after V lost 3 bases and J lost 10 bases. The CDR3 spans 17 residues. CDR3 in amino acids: CSARPTSQRGLGREQFF. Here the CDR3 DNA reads TGCAGTGCTAGGCCTACCAGCCAGCGGGGCCTGGGGAGGGAGCAGTTCTTC.